This entry describes one T cell receptor beta chain. Antigen unknown. This sample is drawn from a study of neoadjuvant nivolumab and ipilimumab in lung cancer. General observations from the study: Compared with tumor-adjacent uninvolved lung, resected tumors showed greater richness and clonality. Resected-tumor TCR richness correlated positively with pretherapy blood richness. Pathologic regression was not significantly tied to TCR clonality. Only two of four nivolumab-treated tumors gained richness and clonality by surgery.

This CDR3 is 16 amino acids long. From germline, CDR1 is SGDLS and CDR2 YYNGEE. Unmatched junction bases numbered 8, after V lost 0 bases and J lost 9 bases. This table comes from immunoSEQ multiplex PCR, and its TCRdb copy is limited to in-frame clones, with some not included. Of 25,000 to 30,000 clones listed, approximately 78% were seen once; the top ten hold approximately 8.4%. Sequenced here: tumor tissue, sampled after neoadjuvant nivolumab, alone or with ipilimumab, at or shortly before surgery. This TCR was recovered from an adult with non-small cell lung cancer. The rearrangement links TRBV9 to TRBJ2-1; TRBD2 agrees at 11 bases. This chain's CDR3 is CASSVEPSGRFGEQFF. The CDR3 nucleotides are TGTGCCAGCAGCGTAGAGCCTAGCGGGAGGTTTGGTGAGCAGTTCTTC.